This T cell receptor beta chain was captured in a study of OX40 agonist ivuxolimab in advanced cancers. Background on the study: Patients were infused with ivuxolimab every 2 weeks at 0.01 to 10 mg/kg.

The protocol was immunoSEQ multiplex PCR, while the TCRdb copy is restricted to in-frame clones and leaves out a portion. This table holds about 52,000 clones, roughly 85% found once. General observations from the study: By week 6 at 0.1 to 3.0 mg/kg, blood CD4+ and CD8+ T cells had expanded clonally.

There are 13 residues in the CDR3. Germline CDR1 is SGHRS and CDR2 is YFSETQ. The germline V and J ends were trimmed by 5 bases and 3 bases, with 11 bases remaining between them. About this clone itself: The antigen is not known.

The gene calls are TRBV5-1 and TRBJ2-5, with D unresolved. The clonotype comes from an adult with an advanced solid tumor such as melanoma, head and neck, liver or kidney cancer. The sequences come from CD4+ or CD8+ T cells sorted from blood, collected in a trial of the OX40 agonist ivuxolimab. CDR3 sequence: CASSSRGEETQYF. CDR3 bases: TGCGCCAGCAGTTCGAGAGGCGAAGAGACCCAGTACTTC.